These T cell receptor beta chains were read from a single sample in a study of graft-versus-host responses after intestinal transplantation. No antigen has been identified for these receptors. Profiling relied on immunoSEQ multiplex PCR, and the TCRdb table lists in-frame clones only, not all of them. Found here are about 120,000 clones, approximately 96% of them singletons; the top ten hold around 3.3%. The source was unstimulated CD8+ T cells sorted from spleen or lymph node cells, collected before intestinal transplant. Every receptor here comes from a human donor who received an intestinal transplant. Both conserved end residues are part of each CDR3. The size entry is marked missing in some rows and otherwise reads once, few, many or a size class.

J	length	V	size	CDR3
TRBJ2-2	18	TRBV9	-	CASSVGLAGATFTGELFF
TRBJ1-4	15	TRBV11-2	-	CASSLGRTTNEKLFF
TRBJ2-3	15	TRBV4-1	-	CASSQSEFFTDTQYF
TRBJ2-7	11	TRBV20-1	-	CSARTGYEQYF
TRBJ2-5	11	TRBV28	-	CASSFGSGEYF
TRBJ1-1	10	TRBV11-2	-	CASSGRKAFF
TRBJ2-5	14	TRBV27	-	CASSLFAGVETQYF
TRBJ2-1	13	TRBV10-3	-	CAASGTSRYEQFF
TRBJ1-6	16	TRBV6-1	-	CASSEDPGQNNSPLHF
TRBJ2-1	15	TRBV13	-	CASSLIAGRSGEQFF
TRBJ1-5	16	TRBV2	-	CASSEWGERSNQPQHF
TRBJ2-5	17	TRBV4-1	-	CASSQDFRSGRGETQYF
TRBJ2-3	13	TRBV18	once	CASSGDSTDTQYF
TRBJ2-2	13	TRBV2	-	CASRQGYSGELFF
TRBJ1-5	16	TRBV4-1	-	CASSQGRGLSNQPQHF
TRBJ2-7	13	TRBV30	-	CAWSTDSWYEQYF
TRBJ2-3	17	TRBV28	-	CASSLSLTSPSTDTQYF
TRBJ2-1	15	TRBV2	once	CASSRLAGVYNEQFF
TRBJ2-5	15	TRBV5-4	-	CASSFRAARGETQYF
TRBJ2-5	15	TRBV4-1	-	CASSSRTGGLKTQYF
TRBJ2-6	15	TRBV19	-	CASSISPSGANVLTF
TRBJ2-3	12	TRBV11-2	-	CASSLRLDTQYF
TRBJ2-7	16	TRBV4-2	-	CASSQGNDRVLDEQYF
TRBJ2-1	16	TRBV4-2	-	CASSQEGLAGDNEQFF
TRBJ2-5	14	TRBV7-7	-	CASSETGLGETQYF
TRBJ1-5	12	TRBV28	-	CASTISNQPQHF
TRBJ1-5	16	TRBV10-3	-	CAISEVWVESNQPQHF
TRBJ2-7	13	TRBV7-8	once	CASSPGTSYEQYF
TRBJ2-2	11	TRBV20-1	-	CSAINTGELFF
TRBJ2-1	16	TRBV7-2	-	CASSLSGLRSYNEQFF
TRBJ2-1	16	TRBV5-4	-	CASSPLAGGGYNEQFF